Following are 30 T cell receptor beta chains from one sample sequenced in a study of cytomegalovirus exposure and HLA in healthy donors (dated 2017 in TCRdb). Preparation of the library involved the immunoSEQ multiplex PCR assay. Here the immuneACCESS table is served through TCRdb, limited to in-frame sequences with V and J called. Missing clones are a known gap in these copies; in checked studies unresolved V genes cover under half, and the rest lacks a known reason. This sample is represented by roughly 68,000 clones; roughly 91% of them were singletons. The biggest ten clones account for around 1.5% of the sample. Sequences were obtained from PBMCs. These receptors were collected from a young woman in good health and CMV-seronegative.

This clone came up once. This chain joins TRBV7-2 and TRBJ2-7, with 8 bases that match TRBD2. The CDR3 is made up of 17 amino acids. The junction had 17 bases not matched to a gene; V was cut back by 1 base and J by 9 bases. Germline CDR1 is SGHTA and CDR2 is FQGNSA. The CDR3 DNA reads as TGTGCCAGCAGCTTAGTTCCGGTTGCCAGCGGGGGTTTCGGGCAGTACTTC. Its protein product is CASSLVPVASGGFGQYF.

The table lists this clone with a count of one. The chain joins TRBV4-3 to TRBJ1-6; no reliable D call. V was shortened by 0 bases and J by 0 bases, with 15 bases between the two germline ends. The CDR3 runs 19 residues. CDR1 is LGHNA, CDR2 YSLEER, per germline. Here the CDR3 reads CASSQDGRARSSYNSPLHF. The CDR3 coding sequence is TGCGCCAGCAGCCAAGATGGGCGGGCGCGGAGCTCCTATAATTCACCCCTCCACTTT.

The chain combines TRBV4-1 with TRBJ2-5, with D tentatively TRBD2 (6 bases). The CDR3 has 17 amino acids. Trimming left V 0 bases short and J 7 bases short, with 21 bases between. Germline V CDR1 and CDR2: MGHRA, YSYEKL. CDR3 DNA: TGCGCCAGCAGCCAAGAGTTGAGGTTCGCGGGACCCGGGACCCAGTACTTC. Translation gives CASSQELRFAGPGTQYF.

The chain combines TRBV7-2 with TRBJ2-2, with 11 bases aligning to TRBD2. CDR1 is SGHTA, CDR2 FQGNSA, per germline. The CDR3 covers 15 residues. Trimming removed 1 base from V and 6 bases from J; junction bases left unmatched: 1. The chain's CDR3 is CASSLELAGAGELFF. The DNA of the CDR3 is TGTGCCAGCAGCTTAGAACTAGCGGGGGCCGGGGAGCTGTTTTTT.

CDR3 sequence (DNA): TGTGCCAGCAGCTTACGAGTCTCCGGGGCCAACGTCCTGACTTTC. Its protein is CASSLRVSGANVLTF. The chain joins TRBV13 to TRBJ2-6; the D is unclear. Germline lookup yields CDR1 PRHDT and CDR2 FYEKMQ (reference sequence). The CDR3 has 15 residues. Deletions cut 2 bases from V and 4 bases from J, with 9 bases between.

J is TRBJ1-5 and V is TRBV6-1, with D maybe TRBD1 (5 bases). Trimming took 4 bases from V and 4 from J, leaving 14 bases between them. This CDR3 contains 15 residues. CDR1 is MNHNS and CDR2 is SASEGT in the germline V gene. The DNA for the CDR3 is TGTGCCAGCAGTGTCGGGGGGGACCGAAATCAGCCCCAGCATTTT. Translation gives CASSVGGDRNQPQHF.

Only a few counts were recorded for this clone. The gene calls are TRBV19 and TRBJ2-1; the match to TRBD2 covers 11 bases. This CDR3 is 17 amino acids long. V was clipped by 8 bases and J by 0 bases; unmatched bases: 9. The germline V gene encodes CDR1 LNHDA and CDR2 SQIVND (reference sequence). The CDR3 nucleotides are TGTGCCAGTCGCTCCGGGACTAGCGGAATCTCCTACAATGAGCAGTTCTTC. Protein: CASRSGTSGISYNEQFF.

The CDR3 reads CASSLLDRGRRDEQYF. The CDR3 coding sequence is TGTGCCAGCAGCTTACTGGACAGGGGGCGTAGGGACGAGCAGTACTTC. V gene TRBV7-3 combines with J gene TRBJ2-7; 11 bases fit TRBD1. The CDR3 totals 16 residues. CDR1 and CDR2 (germline): SGHTA, FQGTGA. J gave up 5 bases and V 2 bases, and 8 bases lay outside the gene matches.

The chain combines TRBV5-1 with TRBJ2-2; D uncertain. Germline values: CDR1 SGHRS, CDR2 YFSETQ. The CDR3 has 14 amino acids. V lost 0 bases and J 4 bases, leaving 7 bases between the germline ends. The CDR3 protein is CASSLASSTGELFF. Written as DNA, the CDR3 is TGCGCCAGCAGCTTGGCCTCGAGCACCGGGGAGCTGTTTTTT.

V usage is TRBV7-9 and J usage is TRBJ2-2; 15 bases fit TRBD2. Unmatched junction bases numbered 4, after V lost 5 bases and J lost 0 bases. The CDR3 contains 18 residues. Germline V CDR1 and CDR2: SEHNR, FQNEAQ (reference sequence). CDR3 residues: CASSRGLAGGTNTGELFF. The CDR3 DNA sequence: TGTGCCAGCAGCCGGGGACTAGCGGGAGGTACGAACACCGGGGAGCTGTTTTTT.

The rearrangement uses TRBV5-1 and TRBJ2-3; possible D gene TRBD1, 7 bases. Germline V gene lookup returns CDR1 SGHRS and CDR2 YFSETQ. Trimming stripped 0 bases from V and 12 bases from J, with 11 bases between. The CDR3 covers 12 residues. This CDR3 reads CASSLGGTAQYF. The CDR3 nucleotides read TGCGCCAGCAGCTTGGGCGGGACAGCTCAGTATTTT.

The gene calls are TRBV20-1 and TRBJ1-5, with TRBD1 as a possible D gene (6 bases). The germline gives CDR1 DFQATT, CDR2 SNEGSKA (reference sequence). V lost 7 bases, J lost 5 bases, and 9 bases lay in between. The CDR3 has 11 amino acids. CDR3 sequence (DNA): TGCAGTGTTGCAGGGGATCAGCCCCAGCATTTT. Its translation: CSVAGDQPQHF.

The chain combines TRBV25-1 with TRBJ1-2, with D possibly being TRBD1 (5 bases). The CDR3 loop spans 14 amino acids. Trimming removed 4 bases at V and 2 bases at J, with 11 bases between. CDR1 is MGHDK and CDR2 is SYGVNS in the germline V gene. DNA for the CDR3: TGTGCCAGCAGTGTTGCGGGGGTAAACTATGGCTACACCTTC. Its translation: CASSVAGVNYGYTF.

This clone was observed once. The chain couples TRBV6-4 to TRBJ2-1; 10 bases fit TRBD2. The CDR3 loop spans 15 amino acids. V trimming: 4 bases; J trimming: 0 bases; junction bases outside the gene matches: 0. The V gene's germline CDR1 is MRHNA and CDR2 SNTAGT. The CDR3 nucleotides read TGTGCCAGCAGTGCTAGCGGGGGCTCCTACAATGAGCAGTTCTTC. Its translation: CASSASGGSYNEQFF.

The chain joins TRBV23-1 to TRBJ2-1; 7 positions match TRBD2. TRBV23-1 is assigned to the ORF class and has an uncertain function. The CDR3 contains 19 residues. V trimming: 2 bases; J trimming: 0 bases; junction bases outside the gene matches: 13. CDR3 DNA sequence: TGCGCCAGCAGTCAAACCCAACCCCCTAGCGGTATCTCCTACAATGAGCAGTTCTTC. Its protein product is CASSQTQPPSGISYNEQFF.

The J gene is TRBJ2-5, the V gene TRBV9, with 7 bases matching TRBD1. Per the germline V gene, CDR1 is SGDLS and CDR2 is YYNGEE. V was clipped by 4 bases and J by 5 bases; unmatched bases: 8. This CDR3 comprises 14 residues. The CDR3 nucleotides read TGTGCCAGCAGCCCGACAGGGAGTCAGGAGACCCAGTACTTC. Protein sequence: CASSPTGSQETQYF.

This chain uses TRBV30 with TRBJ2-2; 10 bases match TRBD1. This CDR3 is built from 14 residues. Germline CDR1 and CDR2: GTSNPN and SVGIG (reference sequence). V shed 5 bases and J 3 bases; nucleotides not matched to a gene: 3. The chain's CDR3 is CAWDRGRDTGELFF. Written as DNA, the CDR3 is TGTGCCTGGGACAGGGGGCGCGACACCGGGGAGCTGTTTTTT.

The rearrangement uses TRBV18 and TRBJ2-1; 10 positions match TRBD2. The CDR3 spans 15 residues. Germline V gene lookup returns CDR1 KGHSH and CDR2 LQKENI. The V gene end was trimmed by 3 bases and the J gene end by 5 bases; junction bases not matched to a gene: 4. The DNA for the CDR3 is TGTGCCAGCTCACCCACTAGCGGGGATAACAATGAGCAGTTCTTC. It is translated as CASSPTSGDNNEQFF.

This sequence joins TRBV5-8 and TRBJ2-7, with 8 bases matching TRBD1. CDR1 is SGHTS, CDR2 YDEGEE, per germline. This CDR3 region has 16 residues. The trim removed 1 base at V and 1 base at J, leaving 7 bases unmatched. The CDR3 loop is CASSLLVGTGSYEQYF. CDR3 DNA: TGTGCCAGCAGCTTGTTAGTAGGGACAGGTTCCTACGAGCAGTACTTC.

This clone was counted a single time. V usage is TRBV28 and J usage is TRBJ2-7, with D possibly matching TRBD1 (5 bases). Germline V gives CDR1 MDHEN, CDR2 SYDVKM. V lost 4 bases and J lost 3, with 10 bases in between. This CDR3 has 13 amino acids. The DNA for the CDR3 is TGTGCCAGCAGTTCCTCGACAGTCTACGAGCAGTACTTC. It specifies CASSSSTVYEQYF.

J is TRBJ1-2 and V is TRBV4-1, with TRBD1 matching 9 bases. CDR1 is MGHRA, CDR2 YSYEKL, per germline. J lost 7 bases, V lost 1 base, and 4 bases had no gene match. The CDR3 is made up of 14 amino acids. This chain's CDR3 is CASSQGTGDPGYTF. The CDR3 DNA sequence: TGCGCCAGCAGCCAAGGGACAGGGGATCCTGGCTACACCTTC.

The CDR3 spells CASSPSFRLGQETQYF. DNA of the CDR3: TGTGCCAGCTCACCAAGTTTTAGGCTAGGCCAAGAGACCCAGTACTTC. V usage is TRBV18 and J usage is TRBJ2-5; no clear D gene. The CDR3 loop spans 16 amino acids. The V gene lost 2 bases and the J gene lost 1 base, with 14 bases spanning the gap. Germline-derived CDR1 and CDR2 are KGHSH and LQKENI.

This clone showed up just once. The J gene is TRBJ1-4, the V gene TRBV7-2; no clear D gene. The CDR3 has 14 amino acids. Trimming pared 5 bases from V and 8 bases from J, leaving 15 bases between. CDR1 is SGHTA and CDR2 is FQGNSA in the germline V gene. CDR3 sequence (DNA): TGTGCCAGCAGCATCACCGGCCCAGCGGAAAAACTGTTTTTT. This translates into CASSITGPAEKLFF.

Here the CDR3 DNA reads TGTGCCAGCAGCTTAGGCAGAAGAGAGACCCAGTACTTC. The encoded protein is CASSLGRRETQYF. This chain links TRBV11-3 with TRBJ2-5; D gene uncertain. This CDR3 comprises 13 residues. Deletions cut 1 base from V and 4 bases from J, with 7 bases between. Germline CDR1 reads SGHNT; CDR2 reads YENEEA. Supplemented by reference TRBV11-3 and TRBJ2-5, the full variable domain reads EAGVVQSPRYKIIEKKQPVAFWCNPISGHNTLYWYLQNLGQGPELLIRYENEEAVDDSQLPKDRFSAERLKGVDSTLKIQPAELGDSAVYLCASSLGRRETQYFGPGTRLLVL.

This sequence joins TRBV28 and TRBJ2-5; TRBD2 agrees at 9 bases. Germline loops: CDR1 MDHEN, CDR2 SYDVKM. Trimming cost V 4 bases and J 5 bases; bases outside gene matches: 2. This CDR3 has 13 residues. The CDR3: CASSWTSVETQYF. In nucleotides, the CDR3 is TGTGCCAGCAGTTGGACTAGCGTGGAGACCCAGTACTTC.

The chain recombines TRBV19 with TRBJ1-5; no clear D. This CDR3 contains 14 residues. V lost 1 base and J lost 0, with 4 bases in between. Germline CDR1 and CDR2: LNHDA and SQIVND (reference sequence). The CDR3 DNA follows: TGTGCCAGTAGTATAGGCGGTAGCAATCAGCCCCAGCATTTT. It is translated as CASSIGGSNQPQHF. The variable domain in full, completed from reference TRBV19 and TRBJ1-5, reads DGGITQSPKYLFRKEGQNVTLSCEQNLNHDAMYWYRQDPGQGLRLIYYSQIVNDFQKGDIAEGYSVSREKKESFPLTVTSAQKNPTAFYLCASSIGGSNQPQHFGDGTRLSIL.

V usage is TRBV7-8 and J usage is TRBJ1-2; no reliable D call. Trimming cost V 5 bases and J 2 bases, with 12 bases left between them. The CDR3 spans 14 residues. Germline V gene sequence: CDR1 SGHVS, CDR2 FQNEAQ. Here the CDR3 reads CASSPSDLNYGYTF. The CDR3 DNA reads TGTGCCAGCAGCCCCTCGGACTTAAACTATGGCTACACCTTC.

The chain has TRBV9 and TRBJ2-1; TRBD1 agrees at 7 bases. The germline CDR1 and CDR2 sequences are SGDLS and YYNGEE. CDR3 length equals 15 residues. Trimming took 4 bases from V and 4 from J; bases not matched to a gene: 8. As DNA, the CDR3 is TGTGCCAGCAGCCCCGACAGGGCTGAGTACAATGAGCAGTTCTTC. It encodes CASSPDRAEYNEQFF.

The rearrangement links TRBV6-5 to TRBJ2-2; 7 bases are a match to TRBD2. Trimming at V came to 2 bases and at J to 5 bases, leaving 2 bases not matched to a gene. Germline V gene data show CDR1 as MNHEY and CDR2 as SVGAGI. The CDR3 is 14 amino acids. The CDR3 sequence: CASSYGGGTGELFF. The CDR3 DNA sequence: TGTGCCAGCAGTTACGGGGGGGGAACCGGGGAGCTGTTTTTT.

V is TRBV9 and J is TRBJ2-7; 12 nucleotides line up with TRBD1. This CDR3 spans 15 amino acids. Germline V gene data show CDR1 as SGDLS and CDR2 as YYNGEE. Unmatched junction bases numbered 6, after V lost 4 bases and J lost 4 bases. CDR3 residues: CASSPGTGGLYEQYF. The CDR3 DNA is TGTGCCAGCAGCCCCGGGACAGGGGGCTTGTACGAGCAGTACTTC.